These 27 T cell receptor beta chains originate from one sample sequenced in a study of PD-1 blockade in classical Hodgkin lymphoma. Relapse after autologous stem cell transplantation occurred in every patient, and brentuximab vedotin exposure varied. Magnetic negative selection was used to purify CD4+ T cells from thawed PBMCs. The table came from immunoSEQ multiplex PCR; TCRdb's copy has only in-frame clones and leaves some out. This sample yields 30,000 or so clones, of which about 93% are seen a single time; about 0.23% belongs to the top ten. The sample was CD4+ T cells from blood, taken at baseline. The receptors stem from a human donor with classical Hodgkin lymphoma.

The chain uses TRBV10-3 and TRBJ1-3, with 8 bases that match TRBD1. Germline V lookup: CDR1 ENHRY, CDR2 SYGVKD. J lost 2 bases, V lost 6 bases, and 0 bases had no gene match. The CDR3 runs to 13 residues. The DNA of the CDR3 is TGTGCCATCAGACAGGGGGCTGGAAACACCATATATTTT. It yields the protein CAIRQGAGNTIYF.

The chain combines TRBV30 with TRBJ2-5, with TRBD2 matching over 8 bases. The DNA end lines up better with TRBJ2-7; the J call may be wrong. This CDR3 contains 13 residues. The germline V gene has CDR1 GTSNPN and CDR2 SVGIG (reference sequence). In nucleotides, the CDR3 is TGTGCCTGGGCCGGGGGGGTTTTTTACGAGCAGTACTTC. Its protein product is CAWAGGVFYEQYF.

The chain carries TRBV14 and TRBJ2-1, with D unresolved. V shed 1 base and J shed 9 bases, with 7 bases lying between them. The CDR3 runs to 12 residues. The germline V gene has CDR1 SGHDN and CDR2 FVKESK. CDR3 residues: CASSQGTFEQFF. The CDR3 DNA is TGTGCCAGCAGCCAAGGAACCTTTGAGCAGTTCTTC.

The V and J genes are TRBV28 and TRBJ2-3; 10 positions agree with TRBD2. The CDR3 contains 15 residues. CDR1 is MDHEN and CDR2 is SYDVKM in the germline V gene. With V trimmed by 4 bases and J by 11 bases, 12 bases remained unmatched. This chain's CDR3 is CASSSPPLAGRGQYF. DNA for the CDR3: TGTGCCAGCAGTTCCCCCCCACTAGCGGGGAGGGGGCAGTATTTT.

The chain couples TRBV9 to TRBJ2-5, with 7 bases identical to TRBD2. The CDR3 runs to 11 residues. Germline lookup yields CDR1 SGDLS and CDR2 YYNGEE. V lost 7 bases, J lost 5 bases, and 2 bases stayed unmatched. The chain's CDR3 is CASQGGETQYF. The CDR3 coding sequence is TGTGCCAGCCAGGGAGGGGAGACCCAGTACTTC.

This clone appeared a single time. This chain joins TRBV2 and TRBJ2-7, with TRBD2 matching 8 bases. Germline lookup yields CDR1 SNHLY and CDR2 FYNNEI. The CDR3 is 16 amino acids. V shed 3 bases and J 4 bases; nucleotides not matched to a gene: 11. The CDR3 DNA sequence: TGTGCCAGCAGTGATCGAGGAGCGGGAGTAGGGTACGAGCAGTACTTC. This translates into CASSDRGAGVGYEQYF.

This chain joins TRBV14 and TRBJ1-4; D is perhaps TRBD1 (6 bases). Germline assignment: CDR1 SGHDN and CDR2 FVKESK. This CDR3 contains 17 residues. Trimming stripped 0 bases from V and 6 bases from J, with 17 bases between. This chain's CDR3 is CASSQEALRDIDEKLFF. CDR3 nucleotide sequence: TGTGCCAGCAGCCAAGAAGCCCTGCGGGACATTGATGAAAAACTGTTTTTT.

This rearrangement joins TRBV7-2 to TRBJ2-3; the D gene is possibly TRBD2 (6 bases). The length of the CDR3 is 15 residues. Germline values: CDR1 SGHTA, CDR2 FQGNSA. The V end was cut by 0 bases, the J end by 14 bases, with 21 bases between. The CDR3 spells CASSLAGRGTPTRYF. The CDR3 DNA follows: TGTGCCAGCAGCTTAGCTGGGCGGGGAACCCCTACTCGGTATTTT.

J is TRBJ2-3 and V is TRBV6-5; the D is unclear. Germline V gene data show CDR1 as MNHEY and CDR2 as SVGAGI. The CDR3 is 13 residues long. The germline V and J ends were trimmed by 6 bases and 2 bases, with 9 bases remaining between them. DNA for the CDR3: TGTGCCAGCAGGGAACTTACCACAGATACGCAGTATTTT. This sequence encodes CASRELTTDTQYF.

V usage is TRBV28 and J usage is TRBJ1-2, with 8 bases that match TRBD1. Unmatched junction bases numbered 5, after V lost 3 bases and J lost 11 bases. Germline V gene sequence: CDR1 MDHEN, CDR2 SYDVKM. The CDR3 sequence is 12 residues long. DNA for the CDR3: TGTGCCAGCAGTTTCGGACAGGGTCGTTACACCTTC. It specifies CASSFGQGRYTF.

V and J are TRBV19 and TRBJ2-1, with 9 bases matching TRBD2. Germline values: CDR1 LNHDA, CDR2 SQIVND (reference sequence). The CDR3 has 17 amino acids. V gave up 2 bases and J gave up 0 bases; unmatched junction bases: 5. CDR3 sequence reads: CASSIPSGTNSYNEQFF. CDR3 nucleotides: TGTGCCAGTAGTATACCTAGCGGGACTAACTCCTACAATGAGCAGTTCTTC.

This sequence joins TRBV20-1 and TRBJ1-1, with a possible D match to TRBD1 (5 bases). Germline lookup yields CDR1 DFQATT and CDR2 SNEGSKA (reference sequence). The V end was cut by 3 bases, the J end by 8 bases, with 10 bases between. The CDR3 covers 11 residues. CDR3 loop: CSASRDVEAFF. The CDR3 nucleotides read TGCAGTGCTAGCCGGGACGTCGAAGCTTTCTTT.

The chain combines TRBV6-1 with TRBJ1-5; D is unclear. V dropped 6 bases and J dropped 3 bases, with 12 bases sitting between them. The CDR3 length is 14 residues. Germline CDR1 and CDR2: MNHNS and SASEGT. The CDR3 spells CASSLTSHNQPQHF. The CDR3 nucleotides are TGTGCCAGCAGCTTGACATCCCACAATCAGCCCCAGCATTTT.

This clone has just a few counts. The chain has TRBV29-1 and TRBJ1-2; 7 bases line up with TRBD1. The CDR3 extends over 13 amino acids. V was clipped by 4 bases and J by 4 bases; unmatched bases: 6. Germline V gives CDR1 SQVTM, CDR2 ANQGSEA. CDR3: CSVGQGPVYGYTF. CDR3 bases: TGCAGCGTTGGACAGGGTCCGGTCTATGGCTACACCTTC. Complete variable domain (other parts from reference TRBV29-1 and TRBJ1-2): SAVISQKPSRDICQRGTSLTIQCQVDSQVTMMFWYRQQPGQSLTLIATANQGSEATYESGFVIDKFPISRPNLTFSTLTVSNMSPEDSSIYLCSVGQGPVYGYTFGSGTRLTVV.

CDR3 in DNA: TGTGCCAGCAGCCTCCGGGGCACCGGGGAGCTGTTTTTT. It is translated as CASSLRGTGELFF. V is TRBV28 and J is TRBJ2-2; tentatively, D is TRBD2 (5 bases). In germline, CDR1 is MDHEN, CDR2 SYDVKM. Trimming took 6 bases from V and 4 from J, leaving 9 bases between them. This CDR3 region has 13 residues.

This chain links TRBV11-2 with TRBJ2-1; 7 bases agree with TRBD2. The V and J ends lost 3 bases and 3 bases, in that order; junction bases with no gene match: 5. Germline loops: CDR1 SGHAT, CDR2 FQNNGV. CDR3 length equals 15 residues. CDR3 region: CASSFRGSGYNEQFF. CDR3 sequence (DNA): TGTGCCAGCAGCTTCCGCGGGAGTGGCTACAATGAGCAGTTCTTC.

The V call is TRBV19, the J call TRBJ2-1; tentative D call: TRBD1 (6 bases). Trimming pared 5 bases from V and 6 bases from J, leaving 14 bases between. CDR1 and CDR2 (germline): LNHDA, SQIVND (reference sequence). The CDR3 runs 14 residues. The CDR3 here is CASSSRTGRNEQFF. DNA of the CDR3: TGTGCCAGTAGTTCCCGAACAGGGCGCAATGAGCAGTTCTTC.

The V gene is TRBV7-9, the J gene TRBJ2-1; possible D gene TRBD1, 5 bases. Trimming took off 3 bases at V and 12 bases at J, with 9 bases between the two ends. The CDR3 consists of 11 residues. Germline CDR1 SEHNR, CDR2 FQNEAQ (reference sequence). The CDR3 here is CASSLDIGQFF. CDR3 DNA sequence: TGTGCCAGCAGCTTGGACATAGGGCAGTTCTTC.

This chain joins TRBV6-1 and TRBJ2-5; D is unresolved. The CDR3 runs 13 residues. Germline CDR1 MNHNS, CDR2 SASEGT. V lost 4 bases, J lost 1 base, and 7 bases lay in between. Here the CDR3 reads CASSGGIQETQYF. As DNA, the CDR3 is TGTGCCAGCAGTGGGGGAATCCAAGAGACCCAGTACTTC.

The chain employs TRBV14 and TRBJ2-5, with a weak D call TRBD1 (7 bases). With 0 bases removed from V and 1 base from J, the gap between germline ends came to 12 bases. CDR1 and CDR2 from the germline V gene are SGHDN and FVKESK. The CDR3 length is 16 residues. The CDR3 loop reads CASSQDAGTAQETQYF. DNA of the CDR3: TGTGCCAGCAGCCAAGATGCGGGGACAGCCCAAGAGACCCAGTACTTC.

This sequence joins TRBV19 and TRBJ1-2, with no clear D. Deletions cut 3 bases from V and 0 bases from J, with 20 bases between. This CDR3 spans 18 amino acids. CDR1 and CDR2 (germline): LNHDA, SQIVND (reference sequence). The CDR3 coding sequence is TGTGCCAGTAGTATGGGAGGCGCGGGAACAGCTTCTAACTATGGCTACACCTTC. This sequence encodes CASSMGGAGTASNYGYTF.

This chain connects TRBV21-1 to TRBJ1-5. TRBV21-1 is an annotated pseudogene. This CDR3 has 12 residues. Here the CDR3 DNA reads TGTGCCAGCAGCAGAAAGAGTCAGCCCCAGCATTTT. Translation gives CASSRKSQPQHF.

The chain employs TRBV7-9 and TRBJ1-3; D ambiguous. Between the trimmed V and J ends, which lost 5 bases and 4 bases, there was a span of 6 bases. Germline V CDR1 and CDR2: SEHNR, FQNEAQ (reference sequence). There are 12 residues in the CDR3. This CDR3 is CASSPSGNTIYF. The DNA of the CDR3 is TGTGCCAGCAGCCCCAGCGGAAACACCATATATTTT.

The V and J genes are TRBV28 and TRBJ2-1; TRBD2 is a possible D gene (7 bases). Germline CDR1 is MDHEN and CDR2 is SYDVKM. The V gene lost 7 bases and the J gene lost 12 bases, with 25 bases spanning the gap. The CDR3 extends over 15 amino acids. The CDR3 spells CASTLTGGGGGLQFF. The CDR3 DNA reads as TGTGCCAGCACCCTCACGGGGGGTGGTGGGGGGCTGCAGTTCTTC.

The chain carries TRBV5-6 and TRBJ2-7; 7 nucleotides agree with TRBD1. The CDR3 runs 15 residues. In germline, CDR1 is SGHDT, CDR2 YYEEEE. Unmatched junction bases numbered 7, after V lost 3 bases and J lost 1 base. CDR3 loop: CASSSPGQPSYEQYF. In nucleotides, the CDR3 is TGTGCCAGCAGCTCTCCGGGACAGCCATCCTACGAGCAGTACTTC.

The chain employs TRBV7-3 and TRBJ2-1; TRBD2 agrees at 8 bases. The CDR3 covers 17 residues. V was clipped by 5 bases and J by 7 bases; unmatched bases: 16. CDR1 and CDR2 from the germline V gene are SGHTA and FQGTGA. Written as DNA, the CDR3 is TGTGCCAGCAGCCCGCGAACGGGACTAGTAGGTCGGAATGAGCAGTTCTTC. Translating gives CASSPRTGLVGRNEQFF.

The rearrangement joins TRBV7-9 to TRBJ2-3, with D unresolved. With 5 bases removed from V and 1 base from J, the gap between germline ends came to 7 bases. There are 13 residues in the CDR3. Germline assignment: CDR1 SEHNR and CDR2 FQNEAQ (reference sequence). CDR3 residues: CASSPGGTDTQYF. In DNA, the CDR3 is TGTGCCAGCAGCCCTGGGGGCACAGATACGCAGTATTTT.